This TCR beta chain was sequenced in a study of vaccination and CD4 T cells after COVID-19 (dated by TCRdb to between 2021 and 2023). Regarding the complete study: Convalescent patients had a positive SARS-CoV-2 result on nasal swab PCR, and of these patients, under ten had mild disease and one had severe disease. In the convalescent cohort there were six males and four females, among whom were two Hispanic individuals, seven Caucasians, two Asians and one multiracial person. Each participant got two doses of either the Pfizer-BioNTech BNT162b2 vaccine (n=8) or the Moderna mRNA-1273 vaccine (n=2). Post-COVID blood samples were collected from convalescent patients a median of around 96 days after diagnosis, with a range of about 30 to 161 days. Post-vaccine blood samples were taken a median of roughly 72 days after the second vaccine dose, with a range of 14 to 241 days. Overlapping spike peptide pools from SARS-CoV-2 and from the common cold coronaviruses HCoV-NL63, HCoV-OC43 and HCoV-229E were used as culture stimuli. Control cultures received a CEFX viral epitope pool as the positive control, an HIV-1 Nef peptide pool as the negative control, or no peptide. The spike-specific CD4+ TCR repertoire was compared before and after mRNA vaccination in around ten COVID-19 convalescent patients and a few infection-naive healthy vaccine recipients. Paper-wide results and their limitations: In convalescent patients, nearly all vaccine-specific clones (304 of 307) were found to be mono-reactive for SARS-CoV-2 spike rather than cross-reactive with common cold coronaviruses. In convalescent patients, a median 86.3% of post-vaccine SARS-CoV-2-reactive clones were detected only after vaccination, and vaccine-specific priming was suggested by this finding. Only a relatively small number of convalescent patients were included in the study, and early timepoints following natural infection were not analyzed. An increase in the median number of SARS-CoV-2-reactive clonotypes from 21 after infection to 35 to 40 after vaccination was observed, but the change was not found to be significant.

There are 12 amino acids in the CDR3, from cysteine to phenylalanine inclusive. Of the read, only the CDR3 DNA is kept; its 36 bases are in frame from base 1. According to the germline V gene (reference sequence), CDR1 reads SEHNR and CDR2 reads FQNEAQ. V gives up 1 base and J gives up 3 bases, and the segment between their germline ends measures 3 bases. To prepare the library, PCR was applied. DNA from cultured CD4+ T cells underwent TCR sequencing with the Oncomine TCR Beta short-read assay at the Johns Hopkins FTIC core. The QIAamp micro DNA kit was used to extract genomic DNA from the cultured CD4+ T cells. Oncomine TCR Beta libraries from cultured CD4+ T cells were pooled with unique dual indexes and sequenced on an Illumina iSeq 100. Turning to the authors' computational methods: Non-productive sequences were removed, and CDR3s not starting with C, not ending with F or W, or shorter than 7 amino acids were discarded. The MANAFEST web application identified antigen-specific clonotypes by comparing peptide-stimulated wells against reference wells and other culture wells. An FDR below 0.05, an odds ratio above 5, and a productive frequency above 0.1% in at least two of three replicate wells were required for clones to be considered positive. A clonotype was classed as cross-reactive if the clonotype showed significant expansion both in SARS-CoV-2 spike wells and in at least one common cold coronavirus spike condition. Levenshtein distances (stringdist) and unrooted phylogenetic trees (ape) in R version 3.6.1 were used to assess CDR3 homology. TCRdb reworked the public reads: Q25 trimming with fastp, MiXCR clone assembly, productive beta chains retained. Records with the same CDR3 protein are collapsed into one entry carrying the most frequent genes and DNA. TCRdb's processing, not the study's, gives the V and J calls here. Counted in this sample were about 18,000 distinct CDR3 sequences; approximately 50% of them appeared once. The ten largest make up less than 15% of the sample.

The treatment or condition label corresponds to: approximately nine-day PBMC culture with coronavirus spike peptide pools or control peptides (ViraFEST assay). To expand antigen-specific T cells with peptide pools and then pick out the expanded clonotypes through TCR sequencing, the study relied on the ViraFEST assay. The convalescent patients' positive SARS-CoV-2 PCR tests fell between March and December 2020, which was before the Alpha, Beta and Delta variants emerged in the United States. Each well held 2.2 million or so PBMCs cultured in IMDM containing about 5% human AB serum and 10 IU/ml IL-2, with 7.5 to 10 ug/ml peptide pools added. On days 3 and 7, half of the culture medium was replaced with fresh IL-2-containing medium. After approximately eleven days of culture, CD4+ T cells were isolated by negative selection with the EasySep CD4+ T cell isolation kit. PBMCs were separated from whole blood using Ficoll-Paque Plus gradient centrifugation and then either used fresh or cryopreserved at -140C. Culture conditions were generally each tested in triplicate wells.

In regard to this clonotype: Its binding antigen is unknown. No quality values exist for individual bases; no much larger clone is one base distant.

What was sequenced was CD4+ T cells from blood, cultured in vitro. This sequence was found in a human donor who had recovered from COVID-19. The chain was built from TRBV7-9 and TRBJ1-1; no D segment can be confidently identified. In nucleotides, the sequence is TGTGCCAGCAGCTTAGTGGACACTGAAGCTTTCTTT. It codes for CASSLVDTEAFF.